This T cell receptor beta chain was profiled in a study of post-analysis software for immune sequencing data (dated by TCRdb to between 2015 and 2016). With respect to the entire study: Recorded disease courses included relapsing-remitting, secondary progressive and progressive-relapsing multiple sclerosis, with some patients lacking subtype annotation. The patient repertoires were compared against fewer than twelve previously published healthy control repertoires obtained from donors aged about 6 to 28 years. A subset of samples was prepared in parallel using single-end sample barcoding, then pooled and co-amplified after Illumina adapter ligation. What the research found in general, with its limitations: When samples were clustered directly using the F measure, samples prepared in the same batch co-clustered strongly, which prompted a batch-effect correction. Normalized Chao1 diversity was significantly lower in multiple sclerosis patients than controls, suggesting substantial peripheral T-cell clonal expansion. The control group was slightly older than the multiple sclerosis patient group.

The library was obtained by PCR. Data came from an Illumina HiSeq 2500. To reduce PCR and sequencing biases, unique molecular identifiers were incorporated into the TCR beta cDNA libraries. Per 1 to 10 million input T cells, roughly 500,000 cDNA molecules were obtained, such that each molecule approximated one T cell. The patient libraries were prepared and sequenced using the same protocol as the earlier healthy control dataset. Within a given batch, samples were prepared together, multiplexed and sequenced on the same HiSeq lane. The paper's processing steps were these. Raw barcoded reads were processed with MIGEC, discarding single-read molecular identifier groups before consensus assembly and CDR3 extraction. Clonotype tables were post-analysed with VDJtools, normalizing diversity by down-sampling all datasets to the smallest sample size. Repertoire overlap clustering matched CDR3 amino acid but not nucleotide sequences to correct batch-related cross-sample contamination. TCRdb's own reprocessing of the public reads used fastp at Q25 and MiXCR and kept productive beta chains. Each entry merges the rows of one CDR3 protein and shows their most common DNA and genes. The V and J calls here are based on TCRdb, not the publication. Present in this sample are roughly 400,000 distinct CDR3 sequences, approximately 38% of which were seen just once. Of the sample, around 8% is held by the ten largest clones.

The count of this clonotype is one. It has no known antigen specificity. Base quality data are lacking; no much larger clone is found one base away. To demonstrate the VDJtools post-analysis software, the study profiled TCR beta repertoires from the peripheral blood of about 13 young patients with multiple sclerosis. Multiple sclerosis patients were children and adolescents aged 6 to 15 years. The material sequenced was blood. This clonotype was sampled from a girl aged 2-9 years with multiple sclerosis.

Here is the DNA: TGTGCCTGGAGTCCGGGACAGGGGACCACTGAAGCTTTCTTT. It specifies CAWSPGQGTTEAFF. Recombination joined TRBV30 with TRBJ1-1, and TRBD1 matches 10 of the central bases. From the cysteine up to the phenylalanine, the CDR3 has a length of 14 residues. The kept DNA is CDR3 alone, 42 bases in frame from the first base. The CDR1 and CDR2 encoded by the germline V gene (reference sequence) are GTSNPN and SVGIG. V is pruned by 2 bases and J by 4 bases, leaving 4 bases of the junction without a gene match.